A selection of T cell receptor beta chains follows, all from one sample in a study of post-analysis software for immune sequencing data. TCRdb re-called the PCR reads with MiXCR, one entry per CDR3 protein. Of under 650,000 distinct CDR3 sequences in the sample, 44% were seen once. Sequenced material: blood. The source is a girl aged 10-17 years with multiple sclerosis. The CDR3 runs from the conserved cysteine through the conserved F or W. The D gene is left open where the match is weak. Some rows mark clone size as missing; the rest say once, few, many or name a class of expanded clone.

clone_size	v_call	d_call	j_call	cdr3_aa	cdr3_nt
NA	TRBV12-3/TRBV12-4	TRBD2	TRBJ2-1	CASSLGSGSFDEQFF	TGTGCCAGCAGTTTAGGTAGCGGGAGTTTCGATGAGCAGTTCTTC
few	TRBV29-1	NA	TRBJ2-1	CSVPIPRGANEQFF	TGCAGCGTCCCCATTCCCAGGGGGGCCAATGAGCAGTTCTTC
NA	TRBV10-3	NA	TRBJ1-2	CAISESGAVNYGYTF	TGTGCCATCAGTGAGTCGGGGGCAGTTAACTATGGCTACACCTTC
few	TRBV5-1	TRBD1	TRBJ2-1	CASSWSIYPDREGEDEQFF	TGCGCCAGCAGCTGGAGTATTTATCCGGACAGGGAAGGGGAAGATGAGCAGTTCTTC
NA	TRBV12-3/TRBV12-4	TRBD2	TRBJ2-1	CASSFWGTREQFF	TGTGCCAGCAGTTTTTGGGGGACTAGAGAGCAGTTCTTC
NA	TRBV12-5	NA	TRBJ2-3	CASLPGPYSNTDTQYF	TGTGCTAGTTTGCCAGGGCCCTACTCTAACACAGATACGCAGTATTTT
few	TRBV15	TRBD1	TRBJ1-2	CATSSEDYPGQGLSGYTF	TGTGCCACCAGCAGTGAAGACTATCCGGGACAGGGGCTCTCTGGCTACACCTTC
few	TRBV9	NA	TRBJ2-3	CASSVWGGSTDTQYF	TGTGCCAGCAGCGTATGGGGAGGCAGCACAGATACGCAGTATTTT
NA	TRBV5-1	NA	TRBJ1-4	CASSLEGYHEKLFF	TGCGCCAGCAGCTTGGAAGGGTATCATGAAAAACTGTTTTTT
NA	TRBV24-1	NA	TRBJ2-3	CATSEDSTDTQYF	TGTGCCACCAGTGAGGACTCGACAGATACGCAGTATTTT
NA	TRBV3-1	TRBD1	TRBJ1-2	CASRPTGGNGYTF	TGTGCCAGCAGACCAACAGGGGGCAATGGCTACACCTTC
few	TRBV7-2	NA	TRBJ2-3	CASSLALVIGSPHADTQYF	TGTGCCAGCAGCTTAGCGTTAGTTATTGGGTCCCCACACGCAGATACGCAGTATTTT
few	TRBV7-9	TRBD1	TRBJ2-7	CAILDRGDYEQYF	TGTGCCATACTCGACAGGGGCGACTACGAGCAGTACTTC
NA	TRBV5-5	NA	TRBJ2-5	CASSLPESAGKETQYF	TGTGCCAGCAGCTTGCCTGAGTCTGCAGGAAAAGAGACCCAGTACTTC
many	TRBV5-1	NA	TRBJ2-7	CASSPTGPGLYEQYF	TGCGCCAGCAGCCCGACAGGCCCCGGACTCTACGAGCAGTACTTC
once	TRBV3-1	TRBD1	TRBJ1-1	CASSNTGGVTEAFF	TGTGCCAGCAGTAACACAGGGGGCGTAACTGAAGCTTTCTTT
NA	TRBV21-1	NA	TRBJ1-1	CASSKEESEAFF	TGTGCCAGCAGCAAAGAAGAGTCTGAAGCTTTCTTT
once	TRBV29-1	TRBD1	TRBJ2-3	CSGGTGSSTDTQYF	TGCAGCGGTGGGACAGGGAGCTCAACAGATACGCAGTATTTT
NA	TRBV2	TRBD2	TRBJ2-7	CASNRRERGSSYEQYF	TGTGCCAGCAACCGGAGGGAGCGGGGGAGCTCCTACGAGCAGTACTTC
NA	TRBV7-2	NA	TRBJ2-3	CASSLLGGADTQYF	TGTGCCAGCAGCCTGCTCGGCGGGGCAGATACGCAGTATTTT
few	TRBV3-1	NA	TRBJ1-4	CASSQSVDEKLFF	TGTGCCAGCAGCCAGAGCGTAGATGAAAAACTGTTTTTT
NA	TRBV10-3	NA	TRBJ2-1	CAISEDGDEQFF	TGTGCCATCAGTGAGGACGGCGATGAGCAGTTCTTC
once	TRBV29-1	TRBD2	TRBJ2-3	CSVDGLAGAASTDTQYF	TGCAGCGTTGACGGGCTAGCGGGAGCAGCAAGCACAGATACGCAGTATTTT
NA	TRBV12-3/TRBV12-4	NA	TRBJ1-5	CASSFRSDNQPQHF	TGTGCCAGCAGTTTTAGGTCAGACAATCAGCCCCAGCATTTT
NA	TRBV29-1	NA	TRBJ2-7	CSVEETGQQYF	TGCAGCGTTGAAGAAACGGGCCAGCAGTACTTC
NA	TRBV6-6	NA	TRBJ1-5	CAGSYEAVNQPQHF	TGTGCCGGCAGTTACGAGGCAGTCAATCAGCCCCAGCATTTT
NA	TRBV5-1	NA	TRBJ2-3	CASSTGRLGDTQYF	TGCGCCAGCAGCACGGGAAGATTAGGAGATACGCAGTATTTT
NA	TRBV30	TRBD2	TRBJ2-3	CAWSVGGSSSTDTQYF	TGTGCCTGGAGTGTCGGCGGGAGCTCTAGCACAGATACGCAGTATTTT
few	TRBV12-3/TRBV12-4	NA	TRBJ2-1	CASSLRASNEQFF	TGTGCCAGCAGCCTCAGGGCGTCCAATGAGCAGTTCTTC
NA	TRBV9	NA	TRBJ2-5	CASSPGSSKVGETQYF	TGTGCCAGCAGCCCCGGGTCTTCGAAGGTAGGGGAGACCCAGTACTTC
few	TRBV12-3/TRBV12-4	TRBD1	TRBJ2-3	CASRQGRPSTDTQYF	TGTGCCAGCAGACAGGGGCGGCCTAGCACAGATACGCAGTATTTT
few	TRBV7-2	NA	TRBJ1-2	CASSLDLTVLYGYTF	TGTGCCAGCAGCTTAGACTTAACGGTACTCTATGGCTACACCTTC
NA	TRBV27	NA	TRBJ1-2	CASSSARQAPANYGYTF	TGTGCCAGCAGTTCCGCCCGGCAGGCCCCAGCTAACTATGGCTACACCTTC
NA	TRBV7-2	NA	TRBJ1-5	CASSKGGTDSGQPQHF	TGTGCCAGCAGCAAAGGAGGGACCGACTCTGGGCAGCCCCAGCATTTT
NA	TRBV5-1	NA	TRBJ2-1	CASSSPRGGQSSYNEQFF	TGCGCCAGCAGCTCCCCCCGTGGCGGGCAAAGCTCCTACAATGAGCAGTTCTTC
NA	TRBV7-8	NA	TRBJ2-3	CASSSSTHTQYF	TGTGCCAGCAGCTCGTCGACCCATACGCAGTATTTT
many	TRBV20-1	NA	TRBJ2-7	CSAAPGPGSYEQYF	TGCAGTGCTGCCCCGGGACCCGGCTCCTACGAGCAGTACTTC
few	TRBV6-1	NA	TRBJ1-2	CASSEPADYGYTF	TGTGCCAGCAGTGAACCCGCCGACTATGGCTACACCTTC
once	TRBV27	TRBD1	TRBJ2-5	CASSKPGGETQYF	TGTGCCAGCAGTAAACCAGGGGGAGAGACCCAGTACTTC
many	TRBV5-1	TRBD1	TRBJ2-7	CASRARDRAYEQYF	TGCGCCAGCAGGGCCCGGGACAGGGCCTACGAGCAGTACTTC
NA	TRBV12-3/TRBV12-4	NA	TRBJ2-4	CASRSNRVPWWEQYF	TGTGCCAGCAGGTCGAACCGGGTCCCGTGGTGGGAGCAGTACTTC
NA	TRBV12-5	NA	TRBJ1-2	CASGLVIRRPSGYTF	TGTGCTAGTGGTTTGGTAATCCGCAGGCCCAGCGGCTACACCTTC
NA	TRBV7-7	TRBD2	TRBJ2-1	CASSSNSGGARNEQFF	TGTGCCAGCAGCTCAAATAGCGGGGGCGCTCGCAATGAGCAGTTCTTC
few	TRBV27	TRBD2	TRBJ2-7	CASSSRGGRYEQYF	TGTGCCAGCAGCTCCCGCGGGGGTCGGTACGAGCAGTACTTC
few	TRBV12-5	NA	TRBJ2-7	CASGPADGQYF	TGTGCTAGTGGTCCGGCGGACGGTCAGTACTTC
NA	TRBV29-1	NA	TRBJ1-1	CSVEASMGTEAFF	TGCAGCGTTGAGGCCTCCATGGGCACTGAAGCTTTCTTT
NA	TRBV12-3/TRBV12-4	TRBD2	TRBJ2-7	CASSFGREGEQYF	TGTGCCAGCAGTTTCGGGCGGGAGGGCGAGCAGTACTTC
NA	TRBV9	NA	TRBJ2-3	CASSVGDAEDTQYF	TGTGCCAGCAGCGTAGGGGACGCGGAAGATACGCAGTATTTT
NA	TRBV6-5	NA	TRBJ2-3	CASSYSPSGRGSDTQYF	TGTGCCAGCAGTTACTCTCCGAGCGGTCGTGGGTCAGATACGCAGTATTTT
NA	TRBV29-1	NA	TRBJ2-1	CSVEGKPLGRDNEQFF	TGCAGCGTTGAAGGTAAACCCCTAGGCAGGGACAATGAGCAGTTCTTC
NA	TRBV15	NA	TRBJ2-1	CATSRDHAGPGNEQFF	TGTGCCACCAGCAGGGATCATGCGGGGCCCGGGAATGAGCAGTTCTTC